This TCR beta chain was identified in a study of early T cells in non-severe SARS-CoV-2 infection (dated by TCRdb to about 2021). About the investigation overall: Because TCR sequencing relied on bulk RNA taken from unsorted whole blood, pairing of alpha and beta chains was not possible.

Libraries came from 5' RACE. For sequencing, a NextSeq 500 was employed. In the TCR library protocol, unique molecular identifiers were attached to individual cDNA molecules to correct for PCR bias and sequencing error. TCR alpha and beta chains were both sequenced, and the abundances of alpha and beta sequences in each sample were closely correlated with each other. From the authors' description of their analysis: V gene, J gene and CDR3 annotation of TCR sequences was performed with Decombinator V4. TCRs were defined as expanded if a significant change between any two time points was detected under a Poisson model with p below 0.0001. TCR abundances were normalised to the total number of TCRs sequenced in each sample and reported as counts per million. TRAV1-2 paired with TRAJ12, TRAJ20 or TRAJ33 defined MAIT TCRs, while TRAV10 paired with TRAJ18 defined iNKT TCRs. VDJdb, accessed 1 November 2021, was searched for CMV, EBV and SARS-CoV-2 annotated TCRs, excluding TCRs annotated for multiple antigens. TCRdb reprocessing: public reads trimmed at Q25 with fastp, clones called with MiXCR, in-frame beta chains kept. Identical CDR3 protein sequences are pooled into one entry, listed with their most common genes and DNA. The V and J calls and clone size are TCRdb's, not the authors'. The sample records tens of thousands of distinct CDR3 sequences, approximately 9% of which are singletons. The leading ten clones occupy about 5.4% of the sample.

The full study reports these points: VDJdb matching was skewed toward anti-spike CD8 responses and likely underestimated virus-specific expansions, missing private and CD4 specificities.

This was a case-control study nested in a cohort of healthcare workers in London, UK, who had nasopharyngeal swab PCR tests and blood samples taken every week. Healthcare workers were recruited between 23 and 31 March 2020, during the week of the UK lockdown, and were followed weekly for up to roughly 16 weeks. The sample holds many counts of this clonotype. Its antigen is currently not known. There are no base qualities to consult, and no much larger clone falls within one base. The CDR3 spans 14 residues, from the cysteine through the phenylalanine. This entry keeps only the CDR3 DNA: 42 bases, framed from base 1. From the germline V gene (reference sequence), CDR1 is DFQATT and CDR2 is SNEGSKA. V trim: 1 base; J trim: 4 bases; unmatched bases: 5.

The source of this sequence is an adult who was a healthcare worker with PCR-confirmed SARS-CoV-2 infection or an uninfected control (not recorded which). The rearranged segments are TRBV20-1 and TRBJ2-3; 7 junctional bases match TRBD2. The sequencing used whole blood, collected at baseline. In nucleotide form, the sequence is TGCAGTGCTAGAGGCAGAGCGGGGCCAGATACGCAGTATTTT. Its translation reads: CSARGRAGPDTQYF.